The rows below give T cell receptor beta chains drawn from one sample of a study of blood T cell repertoires in COVID-19. Data came from immunoSEQ multiplex PCR; TCRdb stores just in-frame clones and leaves some out. The sample consists of 98,000 or so clones, less than 75% of them appearing once. Sample: peripheral blood. The receptors derive from a woman between 40 and 55 years old with acute or convalescent COVID-19. The CDR3 runs from the conserved cysteine through the conserved F or W. The D gene is left open where the match is weak. The size of a clone is reported for some rows only, either as once, few or many, or as a class for expanded clones.

clone size	J gene	D gene	V gene	CDR3 DNA	CDR3 protein
.	TRBJ1-4	.	TRBV2	TGTGCCAGCAGCTCCACCTACAGGGTTTGGGATGAAAAACTGTTTTTT	CASSSTYRVWDEKLFF
.	TRBJ1-1	.	TRBV5-6	TGTGCCAGCAGCTCCACTCTCCGGGACACTGAAGCTTTCTTT	CASSSTLRDTEAFF
.	TRBJ2-1	.	TRBV9	TGTGCCAGCACCCCAGGGTTGGGCATCTCCTACAATGAGCAGTTCTTC	CASTPGLGISYNEQFF
.	TRBJ2-3	.	TRBV5-1	TGCGCCAGCAGCTTGCCGCCCGGACAGAGTTTAATTACAGATACGCAGTATTTT	CASSLPPGQSLITDTQYF
.	TRBJ2-1	TRBD1	TRBV18	TGTGCCAGCTCACCGGACAGGGCCCATGAGCAGTTCTTC	CASSPDRAHEQFF
.	TRBJ2-6	.	TRBV4-1	TGCGCCAGCAGCGGAGGGAGCTCTGGGGCCAACGTCCTGACTTTC	CASSGGSSGANVLTF
.	TRBJ1-6	TRBD1	TRBV5-1	TGCGCCAGCAGTGAGGGGGCCGGTAATTCACCCCTCCACTTT	CASSEGAGNSPLHF
many	TRBJ1-4	.	TRBV7-9	TGTGCCAGCACAGAAACAGGCCTCAAGAATGAAAAACTGTTTTTT	CASTETGLKNEKLFF
.	TRBJ1-2	.	TRBV5-6	TGTGCCAGCAGCTTGATAGGGACAAATAACTATGGCTACACCTTC	CASSLIGTNNYGYTF
.	TRBJ2-7	TRBD2	TRBV5-1	TGCGCCAGCAAACCGACTAGCGGGGTTTCCTACGAGCAGTACTTC	CASKPTSGVSYEQYF
.	TRBJ2-2	TRBD1	TRBV6-5	TGTGCCAGCAGTTTCGGACAGGACACCGGGGAGCTGTTTTTT	CASSFGQDTGELFF
once	TRBJ2-1	TRBD2	TRBV5-1	TGCGCCAGCAGCTTGGTAGCGGGGGGGTCCGGTGAGCAGTTCTTC	CASSLVAGGSGEQFF
.	TRBJ2-2	TRBD2	TRBV9	TGTGCCAGCAGCGTAGGGGGAGGGGATGCCGGGGAGCTGTTTTTT	CASSVGGGDAGELFF
.	TRBJ2-3	TRBD1	TRBV19	TGTGCCAGTAGTAGGCTGGGACAGGGCACAGATACGCAGTATTTT	CASSRLGQGTDTQYF
.	TRBJ1-6	.	TRBV2	TGTGCCAGTACGACTCTAGATTCACCCCTCCACTTT	CASTTLDSPLHF
once	TRBJ2-3	TRBD2	TRBV6-5	TGTGCCACCCCTCCGGGAGGGACAGATACGCAGTATTTT	CATPPGGTDTQYF
.	TRBJ1-2	.	TRBV19	TGTGCCAGTAGTACCACATCTACAGGGACCTATGGCTACACCTTC	CASSTTSTGTYGYTF
.	TRBJ2-1	TRBD2	TRBV30	TGTGCCTGGAGTATTAGCGGGGGCCGGAATGAGCAGTTCTTC	CAWSISGGRNEQFF
.	TRBJ1-1	.	TRBV24-1	TGTGCCACCAGTGATCCGCCACATCGGAACACTGAAGCTTTCTTT	CATSDPPHRNTEAFF
many	TRBJ1-6	.	TRBV13	TGTGCCAGCAGCTTCACCCGACGAGGGTCTTATTCACCCCTCCACTTT	CASSFTRRGSYSPLHF
.	TRBJ1-5	.	TRBV28	TGTGCCAGCAGTTCCCCAGGGCAACATCAGCCCCAGCATTTT	CASSSPGQHQPQHF
.	TRBJ2-5	.	TRBV2	TGTGCCAGCATGGGAAGGGGCAGTCAGACCCAGTACTTC	CASMGRGSQTQYF
.	TRBJ1-1	.	TRBV28	TGTGCCAGCAGGATGGTTGGTTTGGCTGAGAACACTGAAGCTTTCTTT	CASRMVGLAENTEAFF
few	TRBJ2-3	TRBD1	TRBV14	TGTGCCAGCAGCCAAGATCGCAGGGGGCTCAGGAAAGATACGCAGTATTTT	CASSQDRRGLRKDTQYF
few	TRBJ1-1	TRBD1	TRBV19	TGTGCCAGTAGACGGACAGGGCTTGTCACTGAAGCTTTCTTT	CASRRTGLVTEAFF
.	TRBJ2-2	.	TRBV3-1/TRBV3-2	TGTGCCAGCAAGGAGGGAAACACCGGGGAGCTGTTTTTT	CASKEGNTGELFF
.	TRBJ2-4	TRBD1	TRBV6-5	TGTGCCGGGGAAACCGGGACAGGGGGGGACATTCAGTACTTC	CAGETGTGGDIQYF
.	TRBJ1-5	.	TRBV10-3	TGTGCCATCAGTGCCGCTTCGACAGTACAGAATCAGCCCCAGCATTTT	CAISAASTVQNQPQHF
.	TRBJ1-4	.	TRBV5-1	TGCGCCAGTAAGCTCAGGGGCATGGATGAAAAACTGTTTTTT	CASKLRGMDEKLFF
.	TRBJ2-1	.	TRBV29-1	TGCAGCGTTGAGGGCCTGCGGGATGGGCAGTTCTTC	CSVEGLRDGQFF
.	TRBJ1-6	.	TRBV30	TGTGCCTGGAGTGTACGGGGTAATAATTCACCCCTCCACTTT	CAWSVRGNNSPLHF
once	TRBJ2-3	.	TRBV5-1	TGCGCCAGCAGCACCGCAGGGGCAGGGGATACGCAGTATTTT	CASSTAGAGDTQYF
.	TRBJ2-1	.	TRBV30	TGTGCCGGCCGAGGGGGACCCGAGCAGTTCTTC	CAGRGGPEQFF